This record covers a single T cell receptor (beta chain). These data originate in a study of blood T cell repertoires in COVID-19. Produced via immunoSEQ multiplex PCR; TCRdb's table is partial and in-frame only. Of over 150,000 clones in the sample, 84% were seen once. The germline V gene has CDR1 SGHTA and CDR2 FQGNSA. The junction had 8 bases not matched to a gene; V was cut back by 4 bases and J by 4 bases. This CDR3 is built from 17 residues. The sequencing sample was made of peripheral blood. The clonotype was recovered from a human donor in a cohort sampled during active COVID-19. This chain joins TRBV7-2 and TRBJ2-7, with TRBD2 identical over 15 bases. CDR3 sequence reads: CASSWRTSGRDPYEQYF. CDR3 in DNA: TGTGCCAGCAGCTGGAGGACTAGCGGGAGGGATCCGTACGAGCAGTACTTC.